The 26 T cell receptor beta chains presented below share a single source sample, sequenced in a study of T cell responses to AZD1222 COVID-19 vaccine. Method: immunoSEQ multiplex PCR; TCRdb's copy keeps in-frame clones and lacks some. This repertoire shows about 180,000 clones, 80% to 95% found once; its top ten account for 0.95% to 1.3%. Source: peripheral blood, taken 28 days after the second dose of the MenACWY control vaccine. Every receptor here comes from an adult who received the MenACWY meningococcal vaccine as a control.

This rearrangement joins TRBV9 to TRBJ1-2; D not resolved. This CDR3 contains 15 residues. Germline lookup yields CDR1 SGDLS and CDR2 YYNGEE. Trimming took off 3 bases at V and 8 bases at J, with 20 bases between the two ends. CDR3 in amino acids: CASSGIREPRKGYTF. The DNA of the CDR3 is TGTGCCAGCAGCGGGATCCGGGAGCCCCGAAAAGGCTACACCTTC. The entire variable domain, with the rest obtained from reference TRBV9 and TRBJ1-2, is as follows: DSGVTQTPKHLITATGQRVTLRCSPRSGDLSVYWYQQSLDQGLQFLIQYYNGEERAKGNILERFSAQQFPDLHSELNLSSLELGDSALYFCASSGIREPRKGYTFGSGTRLTVV.

The gene calls are TRBV2 and TRBJ1-6; D not certain. Germline lookup yields CDR1 SNHLY and CDR2 FYNNEI. This CDR3 region has 13 residues. V lost 3 bases, J lost 10 bases, and 10 bases lay in between. The CDR3 loop is CASSEEVLSPLHF. CDR3 DNA sequence: TGTGCCAGCAGTGAGGAGGTCTTATCACCCCTCCACTTT.

The chain carries TRBV7-9 and TRBJ1-1; 10 nucleotides match TRBD1. Germline V gives CDR1 SEHNR, CDR2 FQNEAQ (reference sequence). V shed 6 bases, J shed 1 base, and the junction held 8 bases outside the gene matches. The CDR3 consists of 16 residues. This chain's CDR3 is CASSPRDRGRNTEAFF. DNA for the CDR3: TGTGCCAGCAGTCCCCGGGACAGGGGTAGGAACACTGAAGCTTTCTTT.

This rearrangement joins TRBV6-5 to TRBJ1-3; tentatively, D is TRBD1 (6 bases). Germline CDR1 and CDR2: MNHEY and SVGAGI. This CDR3 contains 15 residues. Trimming took off 3 bases at V and 4 bases at J, with 13 bases between the two ends. The CDR3 spells CASSYSAGVGNTIYF. The CDR3 DNA follows: TGTGCCAGCAGTTATTCGGCAGGGGTCGGAAACACCATATATTTT.

The rearrangement uses TRBV6-5 and TRBJ1-4, with D perhaps TRBD1 (5 bases). Deletions cut 2 bases from V and 3 bases from J, with 10 bases between. Germline lookup yields CDR1 MNHEY and CDR2 SVGAGI. This CDR3 is built from 15 residues. CDR3: CASSYTGTANEKLFF. CDR3 DNA: TGTGCCAGCAGTTACACCGGGACGGCTAATGAAAAACTGTTTTTT.

The chain joins TRBV5-1 to TRBJ1-4; D call uncertain. The CDR3 consists of 17 residues. Trimming took off 3 bases at V and 13 bases at J, with 28 bases between the two ends. The V gene's germline CDR1 is SGHRS and CDR2 YFSETQ. CDR3 sequence: CASSSEGVNEKLLVLFF. As DNA, the CDR3 is TGCGCCAGCAGCTCCGAGGGTGTTAATGAAAAACTGTTGGTACTGTTTTTT.

This chain uses TRBV2 with TRBJ2-6, with D possibly being TRBD2 (5 bases). The CDR3 spans 17 residues. Trimming pared 8 bases from V and 2 bases from J, leaving 19 bases between. Germline loops: CDR1 SNHLY, CDR2 FYNNEI. The chain's CDR3 is CASAVSGIRTGANVLTF. The CDR3 bases are TGTGCCAGCGCCGTTTCGGGGATAAGAACTGGGGCCAACGTCCTGACTTTC.

The chain recombines TRBV6-5 with TRBJ2-3; D remains unclear. Germline V gene data show CDR1 as MNHEY and CDR2 as SVGAGI. V lost 0 bases, J lost 2 bases, and 12 bases lay in between. The CDR3 has 16 amino acids. CDR3 amino acids: CASSYSLSFSTDTQYF. CDR3 sequence (DNA): TGTGCCAGCAGTTACTCCTTAAGCTTCTCCACAGATACGCAGTATTTT.

The chain recombines TRBV23-1 with TRBJ1-1, with a possible D match to TRBD1 (5 bases). TRBV23-1 is given ORF status, its function remaining uncertain. The CDR3 totals 14 residues. The V end was cut by 8 bases, the J end by 0 bases, with 13 bases between. CDR3 in amino acids: CASPPGALNTEAFF. The CDR3 nucleotides read TGCGCCAGCCCACCCGGGGCCTTGAACACTGAAGCTTTCTTT.

The chain joins TRBV10-1 to TRBJ2-2; 8 bases match TRBD2. The CDR3 loop spans 14 amino acids. Trimming removed 6 bases from V and 1 base from J; junction bases left unmatched: 1. The germline V gene encodes CDR1 WNHNN and CDR2 SYGVQD (reference sequence). In nucleotides, the CDR3 is TGCGCCAGCAGCGCGGGGGGGAACACCGGGGAGCTGTTTTTT. Its translation: CASSAGGNTGELFF.

The chain employs TRBV6-5 and TRBJ1-1, with no clear D. Germline lookup yields CDR1 MNHEY and CDR2 SVGAGI. V was trimmed by 0 bases and J by 5 bases, leaving 10 bases between them. The CDR3 is 14 residues long. The CDR3, as DNA: TGTGCCAGCAGTTACTCATGGGGATCTACTGAAGCTTTCTTT. It specifies CASSYSWGSTEAFF.

The gene calls are TRBV24-1 and TRBJ2-1; possible D gene TRBD2, 6 bases. The CDR3 consists of 12 residues. Trimming removed 9 bases at V and 5 bases at J, with 10 bases between. CDR1 is KGHDR and CDR2 is SFDVKD in the germline V gene. The CDR3 sequence: CATHLAHNEQFF. For the CDR3, the DNA is TGTGCCACCCATCTAGCGCACAATGAGCAGTTCTTC.

The rearrangement links TRBV28 to TRBJ2-7; TRBD2 matches at 11 bases. Looked up from germline, CDR1 is MDHEN and CDR2 is SYDVKM. CDR3 length: 17 amino acids. V was pared by 5 bases and J by 2 bases, with 11 bases of the junction left unmatched. CDR3 DNA sequence: TGTGCCAGCAGTCCGCCCGCCGGGACTAGCGGCACCTACGAGCAGTACTTC. This codes for CASSPPAGTSGTYEQYF.

The chain recombines TRBV3-1 (or the pseudogene TRBV3-2) with TRBJ2-3; tentatively, D is TRBD1 (5 bases). This CDR3 region has 16 residues. From germline, CDR1 is LGHDT and CDR2 YNNKEL (reference sequence). V lost 4 bases and J lost 2, with 16 bases in between. The CDR3 here is CASSLTLGANTDTQYF. In DNA form, the CDR3 reads TGTGCCAGCAGCCTCACGTTAGGGGCCAACACAGATACGCAGTATTTT.

The rearrangement joins TRBV7-2 to TRBJ2-7, with D possibly TRBD1 on 5 matching bases. CDR1 is SGHTA, CDR2 FQGNSA, per germline. Trimming stripped 5 bases from V and 6 bases from J, with 8 bases between. CDR3 length equals 11 residues. As DNA, the CDR3 is TGTGCCAGCAGCGGAGACAGCGAGCAGTACTTC. It codes for CASSGDSEQYF. Full variable domain (rest looked up from reference TRBV7-2 and TRBJ2-7): GAGVSQSPSNKVTEKGKDVELRCDPISGHTALYWYRQSLGQGLEFLIYFQGNSAPDKSGLPSDRFSAERTGGSVSTLTIQRTQQEDSAVYLCASSGDSEQYFGPGTRLTVT.

The rearrangement uses TRBV25-1 and TRBJ2-2; 8 nucleotides align to TRBD2. The CDR3 runs 15 residues. Trimming took 1 base from V and 4 from J; bases not matched to a gene: 2. Germline-derived CDR1 and CDR2 are MGHDK and SYGVNS. The CDR3 loop reads CASSEFREGTGELFF. The CDR3 bases are TGTGCCAGCAGTGAATTTCGGGAGGGCACCGGGGAGCTGTTTTTT.

The count of this clone is one. This rearrangement joins TRBV30 to TRBJ1-1; D unclear. Per germline, CDR1 GTSNPN and CDR2 SVGIG (reference sequence). Trimming left V 2 bases short and J 2 bases short, with 9 bases between. The CDR3 has 13 residues. The CDR3 protein is CAWSTRFNTEAFF. As DNA, the CDR3 is TGTGCCTGGAGTACCAGATTTAACACTGAAGCTTTCTTT.

This clone was detected once. The V call is TRBV6-5, the J call TRBJ2-5; D is perhaps TRBD1 (5 bases). Trimming left V 7 bases short and J 2 bases short, with 14 bases between. The CDR3 extends over 14 amino acids. The germline CDR1 and CDR2 sequences are MNHEY and SVGAGI. CDR3 in DNA: TGTGCCAGCACCACAGGCCGGGCGCAAGAGACCCAGTACTTC. This translates into CASTTGRAQETQYF.

The chain has TRBV19 and TRBJ1-5, with 7 bases fitting TRBD1. The trim removed 10 bases at V and 0 bases at J, leaving 9 bases unmatched. Germline V lookup: CDR1 LNHDA, CDR2 SQIVND (reference sequence). This CDR3 is 15 amino acids long. The CDR3 loop reads CATTDRAYSNQPQHF. The CDR3 nucleotides are TGTGCCACTACTGACAGGGCGTATAGCAATCAGCCCCAGCATTTT.

J is TRBJ1-4 and V is TRBV7-8; D might be TRBD1 (5 bases). The CDR3 is 13 amino acids. Germline V gene data show CDR1 as SGHVS and CDR2 as FQNEAQ. Trimming removed 0 bases at V and 7 bases at J, with 6 bases between. The CDR3 loop reads CASSLARAEKLFF. The CDR3 bases are TGTGCCAGCAGCTTAGCCAGGGCTGAAAAACTGTTTTTT. Full variable domain (outside the CDR3, taken from reference TRBV7-8 and TRBJ1-4): GAGVSQSPRYKVAKRGQDVALRCDPISGHVSLFWYQQALGQGPEFLTYFQNEAQLDKSGLPSDRFFAERPEGSVSTLKIQRTQQEDSAVYLCASSLARAEKLFFGSGTQLSVL.

This chain uses TRBV5-1 with TRBJ1-2, with 10 bases identical to TRBD1. Germline V gives CDR1 SGHRS, CDR2 YFSETQ. V lost 4 bases and J lost 4; bases outside the gene matches: 10. There are 16 residues in the CDR3. CDR3 loop: CASSPGTGEGPYGYTF. The CDR3 nucleotides are TGCGCCAGCAGCCCGGGGACAGGGGAGGGCCCCTATGGCTACACCTTC. The full variable domain, completed using reference TRBV5-1 and TRBJ1-2, is KAGVTQTPRYLIKTRGQQVTLSCSPISGHRSVSWYQQTPGQGLQFLFEYFSETQRNKGNFPGRFSGRQFSNSRSEMNVSTLELGDSALYLCASSPGTGEGPYGYTFGSGTRLTVV.

The genes are TRBV30 and TRBJ1-6, with a weak D call TRBD1 (5 bases). Germline-derived CDR1 and CDR2 are GTSNPN and SVGIG (reference sequence). V was shortened by 2 bases and J by 4 bases, with 9 bases between the two germline ends. The CDR3 length is 14 residues. CDR3 bases: TGTGCCTGGAGTCGGGACGGATATAATTCACCCCTCCACTTT. Protein: CAWSRDGYNSPLHF.

The V call is TRBV19, the J call TRBJ1-5; D not resolved. Germline V CDR1 and CDR2: LNHDA, SQIVND (reference sequence). The CDR3 has 16 amino acids. Trimming stripped 1 base from V and 1 base from J, with 11 bases between. As DNA, the CDR3 is TGTGCCAGTAGTATAGCCCCCCCTGGGAGCAATCAGCCCCAGCATTTT. Its protein product is CASSIAPPGSNQPQHF.

The V and J genes are TRBV27 and TRBJ1-1; D may be TRBD1 (6 bases). Germline V gene lookup returns CDR1 MNHEY and CDR2 SMNVEV (reference sequence). Between the trimmed V and J ends, which lost 6 bases and 1 base, there was a span of 9 bases. The CDR3 covers 13 residues. CDR3 sequence reads: CASSVDRNTEAFF. CDR3 sequence (DNA): TGTGCCAGCAGCGTGGACAGGAACACTGAAGCTTTCTTT.

This clone occurred once. The chain employs TRBV11-3 and TRBJ2-7; D might be TRBD2 (5 bases). V gave up 5 bases and J gave up 5 bases, with 13 bases separating them. CDR1 and CDR2 (germline): SGHNT, YENEEA. This CDR3 has 13 amino acids. The DNA for the CDR3 is TGTGCCAGCAGCCTAAGTGGGGAGCACGAGCAGTACTTC. Residues: CASSLSGEHEQYF. The entire variable domain, with the rest obtained from reference TRBV11-3 and TRBJ2-7, is as follows: EAGVVQSPRYKIIEKKQPVAFWCNPISGHNTLYWYLQNLGQGPELLIRYENEEAVDDSQLPKDRFSAERLKGVDSTLKIQPAELGDSAVYLCASSLSGEHEQYFGPGTRLTVT.

This clone was seen just once. CDR3 protein: CASSAGRDTEAFF. As DNA, the CDR3 is TGTGCCAGCAGCGCGGGACGAGACACTGAAGCTTTCTTT. V gene TRBV5-5 combines with J gene TRBJ1-1, with a possible D match to TRBD1 (5 bases). V gave up 4 bases and J gave up 3 bases, with 10 bases separating them. The CDR3 spans 13 residues. CDR1 is SGHKS, CDR2 YYEKEE, per germline (reference sequence).